The 10 T cell receptor beta chains listed next were all sequenced from one sample in a study of cytomegalovirus exposure and HLA in healthy donors. Amplification used 60 Vbeta primers and 13 Jbeta primers. This table comes from immunoSEQ multiplex PCR, and its TCRdb copy is limited to in-frame clones, with some not included. This repertoire comprises under 40,000 clones; its ten largest clones make up 1.5% to 2%. Sequenced material: PBMCs. The receptors originated from a middle-aged woman in good health and CMV-seropositive.

The chain joins TRBV7-8 to TRBJ2-2; 9 bases match TRBD1. Germline trimming cut 5 bases from V and 5 bases from J; bases unmatched to any gene: 6. Germline-derived CDR1 and CDR2 are SGHVS and FQNEAQ. The CDR3 consists of 15 residues. The CDR3 is CASSTTGGYTGELFF. The CDR3 DNA follows: TGTGCCAGCAGCACGACAGGGGGTTATACCGGGGAGCTGTTTTTT.

The gene calls are TRBV20-1 and TRBJ2-3; D call uncertain. This CDR3 spans 11 amino acids. V lost 3 bases and J 4 bases, leaving 5 bases between the germline ends. CDR1 is DFQATT, CDR2 SNEGSKA, per germline (reference sequence). DNA of the CDR3: TGCAGTGCTAGTCGGGCAGATACGCAGTATTTT. This encodes CSASRADTQYF.

This sequence joins TRBV15 and TRBJ2-6; 7 nucleotides match TRBD1. The germline V gene encodes CDR1 LNHNV and CDR2 YYDKDF (reference sequence). The CDR3 is made up of 16 amino acids. Unmatched junction bases numbered 1, after V lost 2 bases and J lost 0 bases. The CDR3 DNA reads as TGTGCCACCAGCAGAAACAGGGGCTCTGGGGCCAACGTCCTGACTTTC. Its protein product is CATSRNRGSGANVLTF.

The chain carries TRBV5-1 and TRBJ2-1; tentative D call: TRBD1 (6 bases). This CDR3 comprises 14 residues. Trimming left V 0 bases short and J 7 bases short, with 11 bases between. Per the germline V gene, CDR1 is SGHRS and CDR2 is YFSETQ. This chain's CDR3 is CASSLVLGANEQFF. The CDR3 DNA is TGCGCCAGCAGCTTGGTTTTGGGGGCGAATGAGCAGTTCTTC.

The genes are TRBV6-5 and TRBJ1-1; D is unclear. The CDR3 extends over 13 amino acids. V was cut by 6 bases and J by 3 bases, with 11 bases left in between. Germline assignment: CDR1 MNHEY and CDR2 SVGAGI. The CDR3 spells CASRLPGYTEAFF. In DNA form, the CDR3 reads TGTGCCAGCAGGTTACCGGGATACACTGAAGCTTTCTTT.

CDR3 coding DNA: TGTGCCATACGCGCTCCCTACGAGCAGTACTTC. It yields the protein CAIRAPYEQYF. The J gene is TRBJ2-7, the V gene TRBV6-1; no clear D gene. The V end was cut by 10 bases, the J end by 2 bases, with 9 bases between. The CDR3 runs 11 residues. Germline CDR1 MNHNS, CDR2 SASEGT.

The J gene is TRBJ1-2, the V gene TRBV19; D ambiguous. The CDR3 sequence is 14 residues long. V gave up 9 bases and J gave up 7 bases, with 21 bases separating them. Germline V CDR1 and CDR2: LNHDA, SQIVND (reference sequence). CDR3 sequence reads: CASPMSGEHGGYTF. In DNA form, the CDR3 reads TGTGCCAGCCCTATGTCCGGGGAGCATGGTGGCTACACCTTC.

CDR3 coding DNA: TGTGCCACCAGCCTAGAGGGGGGGAAGACCTACGAGCAGTACTTC. Protein sequence: CATSLEGGKTYEQYF. The V call is TRBV15, the J call TRBJ2-7, with D possibly being TRBD2 (7 bases). V lost 5 bases to trimming and J lost 2 bases, with 16 bases between them. The CDR3 spans 15 residues. Germline V gene data show CDR1 as LNHNV and CDR2 as YYDKDF (reference sequence).

CDR3 protein: CAWSEGGLYNEQFF. The CDR3 region has the DNA TGTGCCTGGAGTGAGGGGGGGCTCTACAATGAGCAGTTCTTC. The chain recombines TRBV30 with TRBJ2-1; perhaps TRBD2 as D (7 bases). V was pared by 1 base and J by 3 bases, with 10 bases between. This CDR3 is built from 14 residues. Germline V gene lookup returns CDR1 GTSNPN and CDR2 SVGIG (reference sequence).

The CDR3 reads CASSLVGTSEETQYF. CDR3 nucleotide sequence: TGCGCCAGCAGCTTGGTTGGGACTAGCGAAGAGACCCAGTACTTC. The J gene is TRBJ2-5, the V gene TRBV5-1; the match to TRBD2 covers 10 bases. After removal of 0 bases from V and 3 bases from J, the junction contained 2 bases not matched to a gene. CDR3 length: 15 amino acids. Per the germline V gene, CDR1 is SGHRS and CDR2 is YFSETQ.